This T cell receptor beta chain was sequenced for a study of blood T cell repertoires in COVID-19. Across the study: Sources were T cells, B-cell-depleted T cells, or PBMCs; the material itself was cDNA or gDNA.

Trimming cost V 0 bases and J 0 bases, with 11 bases left between them. This CDR3 comprises 16 residues. CDR1 is MNHNY and CDR2 is SVGAGI in the germline V gene (reference sequence). Sequenced by immunoSEQ multiplex PCR; TCRdb stores in-frame clones only, minus some. The data contain about 100,000 clones, around 85% of them singletons. In this sample, this clone turned up once. The TCR was taken from a man aged 70 or older with active or convalescent COVID-19. The V call is TRBV6-6, the J call TRBJ1-1; D is possibly TRBD1 (5 bases). Sequenced material: peripheral blood. This chain's CDR3 is CASSYSQGGMNTEAFF. CDR3 DNA sequence: TGTGCCAGCAGTTACTCGCAGGGAGGCATGAACACTGAAGCTTTCTTT.